The rows below give T cell receptor beta chains drawn from one sample of a study of blood T cell repertoires in COVID-19. Using immunoSEQ multiplex PCR, the repertoire was profiled, and TCRdb retains in-frame clones only, with some absent. The table has about 320,000 clones, approximately 85% seen once. Source material: peripheral blood. Receptor source: a human donor in a cohort sampled during active COVID-19. Both conserved end residues are part of each CDR3. Each record gives: V gene, J gene, CDR3 protein.

V: TRBV5-6; J: TRBJ2-7; CDR3: CASSPRQGNSYEQYF
V: TRBV6-6; J: TRBJ2-1; CDR3: CASSYVTGGRNEQFF
V: TRBV5-4; J: TRBJ1-1; CDR3: CASSPDSRDTEAFF
V: TRBV4-2; J: TRBJ2-7; CDR3: CASSQPGDTSYEQYF
V: TRBV6-5; J: TRBJ1-2; CDR3: CAGPTGQINYGYTF
V: TRBV6-5; J: TRBJ1-1; CDR3: CASRTGDGRTEAFF
V: TRBV28; J: TRBJ2-3; CDR3: CASINPSGGGAKGGTDTQYF
V: TRBV29-1; J: TRBJ1-2; CDR3: CSARRQGAHYGYTF
V: TRBV30; J: TRBJ2-2; CDR3: CAWSVRRGSANTGELFF
V: TRBV6-5; J: TRBJ1-1; CDR3: CASSPGQGNTEAFF
V: TRBV18; J: TRBJ1-1; CDR3: CASSPLGQDTEAFF
V: TRBV7-2; J: TRBJ1-2; CDR3: CASSLAVMRGYTF
V: TRBV2; J: TRBJ1-2; CDR3: CASSGEGIYGYTF
V: TRBV4-1; J: TRBJ1-1; CDR3: CASRPGQESEAFF
V: TRBV19; J: TRBJ1-5; CDR3: CASHAEGWINQPQHF
V: TRBV9; J: TRBJ1-2; CDR3: CASSVSANYGYTF
V: TRBV2; J: TRBJ1-2; CDR3: CASMDRHANYGYTF
V: TRBV12-3/TRBV12-4; J: TRBJ2-1; CDR3: CASSPGVSEQFF
V: TRBV3-1/TRBV3-2; J: TRBJ1-2; CDR3: CASSQGTSHGYTF
V: TRBV25-1; J: TRBJ2-3; CDR3: CASSDPGVTDTQYF
V: TRBV7-9; J: TRBJ1-4; CDR3: CASRPRGENEKLFF
V: TRBV4-1; J: TRBJ1-5; CDR3: CASSQVSNQPQHF
V: TRBV4-1; J: TRBJ2-1; CDR3: CASRLRTGLAGVLAGLEQFF
V: TRBV30; J: TRBJ2-7; CDR3: CAWSPGLANEQYF
V: TRBV19; J: TRBJ1-1; CDR3: CASSMGRGDTEAFF
V: TRBV2; J: TRBJ1-1; CDR3: CASKQDVTEAFF
V: TRBV15; J: TRBJ2-7; CDR3: CATSRDLNIYEQYF
V: TRBV29-1; J: TRBJ1-1; CDR3: CSVQGNTEAFF
V: TRBV30; J: TRBJ2-1; CDR3: CAWSMTGGDEQFF
V: TRBV3-1/TRBV3-2; J: TRBJ1-6; CDR3: CASSQDTGGPKSPLHF
V: TRBV21-1; J: TRBJ1-1; CDR3: CASSKECPVPGGNTEAFF
V: TRBV5-1; J: TRBJ2-7; CDR3: CASSLDSTSYEQYF
V: TRBV12-3/TRBV12-4; J: TRBJ1-1; CDR3: CASSLGGGTEAFF
V: TRBV6-5; J: TRBJ1-1; CDR3: CASSSNTEAFF
V: TRBV4-2; J: TRBJ1-6; CDR3: CASSRQLGQGTGDSPLHF
V: TRBV2; J: TRBJ2-7; CDR3: CASMRELDEQYF
V: TRBV5-7; J: TRBJ2-5; CDR3: CASSVPQGQGETQYF
V: TRBV3-1/TRBV3-2; J: TRBJ2-7; CDR3: CASSQASGGRYEQYF